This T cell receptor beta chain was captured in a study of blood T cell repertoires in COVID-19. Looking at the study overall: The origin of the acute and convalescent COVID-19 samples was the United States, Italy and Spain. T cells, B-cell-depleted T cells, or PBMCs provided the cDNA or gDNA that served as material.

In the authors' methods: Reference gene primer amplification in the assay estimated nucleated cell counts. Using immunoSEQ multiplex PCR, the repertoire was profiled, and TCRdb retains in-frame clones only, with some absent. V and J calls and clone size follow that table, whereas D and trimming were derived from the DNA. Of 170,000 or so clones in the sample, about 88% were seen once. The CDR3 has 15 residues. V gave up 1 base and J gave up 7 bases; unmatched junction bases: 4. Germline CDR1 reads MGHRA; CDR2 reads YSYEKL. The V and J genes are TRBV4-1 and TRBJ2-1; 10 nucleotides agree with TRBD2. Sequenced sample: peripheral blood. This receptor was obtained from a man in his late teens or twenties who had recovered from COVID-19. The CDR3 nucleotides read TGCGCCAGCAGCCAAGGAGCGGGAGGGCGAAATGAGCAGTTCTTC. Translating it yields CASSQGAGGRNEQFF.